One sample yielded the 28 T cell receptor beta chains listed below, sequenced in a study of neoadjuvant nivolumab and ipilimumab in lung cancer. Method: immunoSEQ multiplex PCR; TCRdb's copy keeps in-frame clones and lacks some. This sample carries about 38,000 clones, 89% of them seen once, and the ten largest clones take 2.5% to 4%. The material sequenced was peripheral blood, taken before neoadjuvant nivolumab, alone or with ipilimumab. These receptors all stem from an adult with non-small cell lung cancer.

The genes are TRBV5-1 and TRBJ1-2; D is unclear. V was pared by 4 bases and J by 5 bases, with 18 bases between. This CDR3 spans 15 amino acids. Germline lookup yields CDR1 SGHRS and CDR2 YFSETQ. DNA for the CDR3: TGCGCCAGCAGCGCAGGTGATGCGTTAGGTTATGGCTACACCTTC. This gives the protein CASSAGDALGYGYTF.

The chain carries TRBV7-3 and TRBJ2-3; D not certain. Germline-derived CDR1 and CDR2 are SGHTA and FQGTGA. The germline V and J ends were trimmed by 5 bases and 4 bases, with 7 bases remaining between them. This CDR3 spans 12 amino acids. CDR3 in DNA: TGTGCCAGCAGCCCAGACTCAGATACGCAGTATTTT. It specifies CASSPDSDTQYF. Drawing the rest from reference TRBV7-3 and TRBJ2-3, the complete variable domain is GAGVSQTPSNKVTEKGKYVELRCDPISGHTALYWYRQSLGQGPEFLIYFQGTGAADDSGLPNDRFFAVRPEGSVSTLKIQRTERGDSAVYLCASSPDSDTQYFGPGTRLTVL.

The chain uses TRBV4-3 and TRBJ2-2; D gene ambiguous. V lost 11 bases and J 0 bases, leaving 13 bases between the germline ends. The CDR3 loop spans 14 amino acids. Germline values: CDR1 LGHNA, CDR2 YSLEER. The CDR3 reads CASSRAANTGELFF. The CDR3 DNA reads TGCGCCTCGAGTCGGGCTGCGAACACCGGGGAGCTGTTTTTT.

This rearrangement joins TRBV27 to TRBJ2-2, with D possibly TRBD2 on 6 matching bases. V lost 3 bases to trimming and J lost 6 bases, with 14 bases between them. Germline CDR1 and CDR2: MNHEY and SMNVEV (reference sequence). The CDR3 consists of 15 residues. CDR3 nucleotide sequence: TGTGCCAGCAGTTTTCTCGGGGGTTTTGCCGGGGAGCTGTTTTTT. Translating gives CASSFLGGFAGELFF.

This clone was seen a single time. This sequence joins TRBV19 and TRBJ1-2, with TRBD1 matching over 7 bases. The CDR3 consists of 14 residues. The germline gives CDR1 LNHDA, CDR2 SQIVND (reference sequence). J was trimmed by 7 bases and V by 0 bases; bases with no gene match: 5. CDR3 sequence reads: CASSIDRDRTGYTF. The CDR3 region has the DNA TGTGCCAGTAGTATAGATCGGGACAGAACTGGCTACACCTTC.

V and J are TRBV6-5 and TRBJ2-3; D uncertain. In germline, CDR1 is MNHEY, CDR2 SVGAGI. The germline V and J ends were trimmed by 2 bases and 4 bases, with 7 bases remaining between them. The CDR3 has 13 amino acids. The CDR3 is CASSYKAADTQYF. The CDR3 DNA sequence: TGTGCCAGCAGTTACAAGGCGGCAGATACGCAGTATTTT.

V usage is TRBV10-2 and J usage is TRBJ2-1; TRBD2 is a possible D gene (6 bases). The V end lost 5 bases, the J end lost 0 bases, and 14 bases lay between the germline ends. The CDR3 is 16 amino acids. In germline, CDR1 is WSHSY, CDR2 SAAADI. Here the CDR3 reads CASSLSGGSSYNEQFF. The DNA for the CDR3 is TGCGCCAGCAGTCTTAGCGGAGGGAGCTCCTACAATGAGCAGTTCTTC.

V and J are TRBV18 and TRBJ1-2; D not resolved. Germline assignment: CDR1 KGHSH and CDR2 LQKENI. The V and J ends lost 3 bases and 5 bases respectively, with 7 bases between them. This CDR3 spans 12 amino acids. CDR3 amino acids: CASSPDPYGYTF. CDR3 bases: TGTGCCAGCTCACCCGATCCGTATGGCTACACCTTC.

In this sample, this clone turned up once. This chain joins TRBV30 and TRBJ2-1; 12 positions match TRBD2. The CDR3 is 16 amino acids. The germline gives CDR1 GTSNPN, CDR2 SVGIG (reference sequence). J lost 8 bases, V lost 1 base, and 9 bases had no gene match. Here the CDR3 DNA reads TGTGCCTGGAGTGGGCTAGCGGGAGGGCCGAGGGATGAGCAGTTCTTC. Residues: CAWSGLAGGPRDEQFF.

The chain combines TRBV18 with TRBJ1-2, with TRBD1 as a possible D gene (5 bases). Germline CDR1 is KGHSH and CDR2 is LQKENI. V gave up 3 bases and J gave up 0 bases, with 8 bases separating them. The CDR3 is 14 amino acids. The CDR3 is CASSPPGTNYGYTF. The CDR3 bases are TGTGCCAGCTCACCGCCAGGGACTAACTATGGCTACACCTTC.

This clone came up once. The V and J genes are TRBV11-3 and TRBJ2-1; 8 nucleotides align to TRBD2. The CDR3 runs to 13 residues. CDR1 and CDR2 (germline): SGHNT, YENEEA. Germline trimming cut 1 base from V and 7 bases from J; bases unmatched to any gene: 0. The CDR3 sequence: CASSLGLANEQFF. The DNA for the CDR3 is TGTGCCAGCAGCTTAGGACTAGCGAATGAGCAGTTCTTC.

The gene calls are TRBV7-9 and TRBJ1-1; D not certain. Germline lookup yields CDR1 SEHNR and CDR2 FQNEAQ (reference sequence). V gave up 5 bases and J gave up 1 base, with 11 bases separating them. This CDR3 has 14 residues. Here the CDR3 reads CASSPDTKNTEAFF. The CDR3 DNA reads TGTGCCAGCAGCCCAGATACAAAGAACACTGAAGCTTTCTTT.

The rearrangement joins TRBV15 to TRBJ2-7, with 10 bases matching TRBD2. V shed 0 bases and J 4 bases; nucleotides not matched to a gene: 6. The CDR3 totals 16 residues. Germline V CDR1 and CDR2: LNHNV, YYDKDF (reference sequence). The CDR3 nucleotides read TGTGCCACCAGCAGAGAATTTCCTAGCGGGAGTTACGAGCAGTACTTC. This encodes CATSREFPSGSYEQYF. The full variable domain, rest sourced from reference TRBV15 and TRBJ2-7, is DAMVIQNPRYQVTQFGKPVTLSCSQTLNHNVMYWYQQKSSQAPKLLFHYYDKDFNNEADTPDNFQSRRPNTSFCFLDIRSPGLGDTAMYLCATSREFPSGSYEQYFGPGTRLTVT.

The V gene is TRBV30, the J gene TRBJ1-2; 7 bases agree with TRBD1. Germline V gene data show CDR1 as GTSNPN and CDR2 as SVGIG (reference sequence). J lost 6 bases, V lost 5 bases, and 9 bases had no gene match. The CDR3 loop spans 13 amino acids. CDR3 DNA sequence: TGTGCCTGGGCACTAGGGGGCTCGGATGGCTACACCTTC. Its translation: CAWALGGSDGYTF.

This clone is a singleton in its sample. V gene TRBV7-9 combines with J gene TRBJ2-2; TRBD1 aligns across 8 bases. This CDR3 region has 13 residues. V shed 11 bases, J shed 4 bases, and the junction held 6 bases outside the gene matches. Germline V gene data show CDR1 as SEHNR and CDR2 as FQNEAQ (reference sequence). The DNA of the CDR3 is TGTGCCCCGGACAGGGCGGCCACCGGGGAGCTGTTTTTT. Its protein is CAPDRAATGELFF.

V and J are TRBV5-1 and TRBJ2-7; a possible D gene is TRBD2 (5 bases). V shed 7 bases and J shed 3 bases, with 11 bases lying between them. Per germline, CDR1 SGHRS and CDR2 YFSETQ. There are 12 residues in the CDR3. The CDR3 DNA sequence: TGCGCCAGCTCTGACGGAGGCTACGAGCAGTACTTC. Protein product: CASSDGGYEQYF.

The V and J genes are TRBV9 and TRBJ2-1, with 8 positions matching TRBD2. Germline CDR1 and CDR2: SGDLS and YYNGEE. This CDR3 comprises 15 residues. Trimming cost V 0 bases and J 7 bases; bases outside gene matches: 6. The DNA of the CDR3 is TGTGCCAGCAGCGTAGGCTCAGCGGGAGTTAATGAGCAGTTCTTC. Its translation is CASSVGSAGVNEQFF.

The genes are TRBV5-4 and TRBJ1-2; D uncertain. From germline, CDR1 is SGHNT and CDR2 YYREEE (reference sequence). Between the trimmed V and J ends, which lost 2 bases and 14 bases, there was a span of 10 bases. The CDR3 loop spans 10 amino acids. The CDR3 sequence: CASSLSSETF. CDR3 nucleotide sequence: TGTGCCAGCAGCTTATCAAGCGAAACCTTC.

This chain joins TRBV15 and TRBJ2-5; D may be TRBD1 (6 bases). CDR3 length: 14 residues. The germline V gene has CDR1 LNHNV and CDR2 YYDKDF (reference sequence). Deletions cut 0 bases from V and 4 bases from J, with 9 bases between. DNA for the CDR3: TGTGCCACCAGCAGAGATAGGGGGAGAGAGACCCAGTACTTC. It yields the protein CATSRDRGRETQYF.

V gene TRBV2 combines with J gene TRBJ2-5; D remains ambiguous. Trimming stripped 0 bases from V and 5 bases from J, with 4 bases between. The CDR3 runs 12 residues. CDR1 and CDR2 from the germline V gene are SNHLY and FYNNEI. Here the CDR3 DNA reads TGTGCCAGCAGTGAAGCGGGCGAGACCCAGTACTTC. Protein product: CASSEAGETQYF. The variable domain in full, completed from reference TRBV2 and TRBJ2-5, reads EPEVTQTPSHQVTQMGQEVILRCVPISNHLYFYWYRQILGQKVEFLVSFYNNEISEKSEIFDDQFSVERPDGSNFTLKIRSTKLEDSAMYFCASSEAGETQYFGPGTRLLVL.

This chain uses TRBV7-2 with TRBJ2-2, with 7 positions matching TRBD1. The CDR3 has 14 amino acids. With 4 bases clipped from V and 14 bases from J, the junction kept 13 bases outside the gene matches. Germline assignment: CDR1 SGHTA and CDR2 FQGNSA. CDR3 nucleotide sequence: TGTGCCAGCAGCTCTCACTATTCGACAGGGATTCTGTTTTTT. Its protein is CASSSHYSTGILFF.

The chain links TRBV6-5 to TRBJ1-5, with 8 bases aligning to TRBD1. The CDR3 runs to 15 residues. V gave up 6 bases and J gave up 5 bases; unmatched junction bases: 9. The germline V gene has CDR1 MNHEY and CDR2 SVGAGI. The CDR3 nucleotides read TGTGCCAGCAGGACGACAGGGGTGTATGATCAGCCCCAGCATTTT. Translation gives CASRTTGVYDQPQHF.

This chain connects TRBV5-1 to TRBJ2-3; D might be TRBD1 (6 bases). V shed 0 bases and J shed 2 bases, with 19 bases lying between them. Germline CDR1 reads SGHRS; CDR2 reads YFSETQ. The CDR3 is made up of 18 amino acids. CDR3: CASSLEFATGRYTDTQYF. The DNA of the CDR3 is TGCGCCAGCAGCTTGGAGTTTGCGACAGGCCGTTACACAGATACGCAGTATTTT. The full variable domain, completed using reference TRBV5-1 and TRBJ2-3, is KAGVTQTPRYLIKTRGQQVTLSCSPISGHRSVSWYQQTPGQGLQFLFEYFSETQRNKGNFPGRFSGRQFSNSRSEMNVSTLELGDSALYLCASSLEFATGRYTDTQYFGPGTRLTVL.

This chain connects TRBV7-2 to TRBJ2-1; a possible D gene is TRBD1 (6 bases). This CDR3 is built from 14 residues. V dropped 1 base and J dropped 5 bases, with 9 bases sitting between them. The germline V gene has CDR1 SGHTA and CDR2 FQGNSA. CDR3 nucleotides: TGTGCCAGCAGCTTAGGACAGGCTAACAATGAGCAGTTCTTC. It is translated as CASSLGQANNEQFF.

The CDR3 nucleotides read TGTGCCAGTAGCAGCGGGGAGAACGGTGAAAAACTGTTTTTT. Protein product: CASSSGENGEKLFF. The chain is built from TRBV6-5 and TRBJ1-4; the D is unclear. The CDR3 sequence is 14 residues long. In germline, CDR1 is MNHEY, CDR2 SVGAGI. The V end lost 9 bases, the J end lost 7 bases, and 18 bases lay between the germline ends.

This clone was seen only once. The chain uses TRBV15 and TRBJ1-2; D remains ambiguous. The germline CDR1 and CDR2 sequences are LNHNV and YYDKDF (reference sequence). There are 14 residues in the CDR3. The V end was cut by 1 base, the J end by 2 bases, with 8 bases between. CDR3 nucleotide sequence: TGTGCCACCAGCAGAGGGCAGGCAAACTATGGCTACACCTTC. This sequence encodes CATSRGQANYGYTF.

The V and J genes are TRBV19 and TRBJ1-1; D unresolved. Germline CDR1 LNHDA, CDR2 SQIVND (reference sequence). The CDR3 runs to 12 residues. V shed 5 bases and J shed 1 base, with 5 bases lying between them. The CDR3 reads CASSWTNTEAFF. The CDR3, as DNA: TGTGCCAGTAGTTGGACGAACACTGAAGCTTTCTTT.

The chain couples TRBV5-5 to TRBJ2-7, with D possibly TRBD1 on 5 matching bases. This CDR3 has 12 amino acids. The V end was cut by 7 bases, the J end by 5 bases, with 13 bases between. Germline-derived CDR1 and CDR2 are SGHKS and YYEKEE (reference sequence). The CDR3 DNA reads TGTGCCAGCGGACAAGAATCCGACGAGCAGTACTTC. It yields the protein CASGQESDEQYF.